Listed below are T cell receptor beta chains from one sample, sequenced in a study of vaccination and CD4 T cells after COVID-19. The antigens of these receptors remain unknown. TCRdb redid the calling of the PCR reads with MiXCR, one entry per CDR3 protein. The sample has about 22,000 distinct CDR3 sequences; about 31% are singletons. The sequenced sample was CD4+ T cells from blood, cultured in vitro, obtained about 7 months after SARS-CoV-2 vaccination. Every receptor here comes from a human donor who had recovered from COVID-19. Both conserved end residues are part of each CDR3. The D gene is left open where the match is weak. A row's size may be missing; if present it is once, few, many or a size class.

V: TRBV7-2; D: TRBD1; J: TRBJ2-5; size: .; DNA: TGTGCCAGCAGCTTAGCATGGGACAGGGTAGAGACCCAGTACTTC; CDR3: CASSLAWDRVETQYF
V: TRBV11-3; D: .; J: TRBJ2-3; size: .; DNA: TGTGCCAGCAGCTTAGATCCCGGTGGTGGCACAGATACGCAGTATTTT; CDR3: CASSLDPGGGTDTQYF
V: TRBV6-5; D: .; J: TRBJ1-2; size: .; DNA: TGTGCCAGCAGTTTACCCAACTATGGCTACACCTTC; CDR3: CASSLPNYGYTF
V: TRBV20-1; D: TRBD1; J: TRBJ1-6; size: .; DNA: TGCAGTGCTAGAGAGATAAGGGGGACAGGGCATAATTCACCCCTCCACTTT; CDR3: CSAREIRGTGHNSPLHF
V: TRBV25-1; D: TRBD2; J: TRBJ2-3; size: once; DNA: TGTGCCAGCAGTGAACCAGCCGGGAGGGACACTCACACAGATACGCAGTATTTT; CDR3: CASSEPAGRDTHTDTQYF
V: TRBV20-1; D: .; J: TRBJ2-3; size: .; DNA: TGCAGTGCTAGCGGGGGGCCCACAGATACGCAGTATTTT; CDR3: CSASGGPTDTQYF
V: TRBV27; D: TRBD2; J: TRBJ2-2; size: .; DNA: TGTGCCAGCAGTTTCCGGGGAGGAGCGGGGGTGAACACCGGGGAGCTGTTTTTT; CDR3: CASSFRGGAGVNTGELFF
V: TRBV6-1; D: TRBD2; J: TRBJ2-1; size: .; DNA: TGTGCCAGCACCTTAGCCGGGACTAGCGGGAGTTACAATGAGCAGTTCTTC; CDR3: CASTLAGTSGSYNEQFF
V: TRBV7-2; D: TRBD1; J: TRBJ1-2; size: many; DNA: TGTGCCAGCAGCCCGTCCCGGGACAGGGGCTCCGGCTACACCTTC; CDR3: CASSPSRDRGSGYTF
V: TRBV6-1; D: TRBD2; J: TRBJ2-1; size: .; DNA: TGTGCCAGCAGGGGACTAGCGGGGGCATTCTCCTACAATGAGCAGTTCTTC; CDR3: CASRGLAGAFSYNEQFF
V: TRBV7-2; D: .; J: TRBJ2-1; size: medium-sized; DNA: TGTGCCAGCATGCCGTTGTTTGGATCCTACAATGAGCAGTTCTTC; CDR3: CASMPLFGSYNEQFF
V: TRBV2; D: .; J: TRBJ2-5; size: .; DNA: TGTGCCAGCAGTGAGGAGACCCAGTACTTC; CDR3: CASSEETQYF
V: TRBV6-1; D: .; J: TRBJ2-7; size: .; DNA: TGTGCCAACCTTCGCGGGGAACTTTTAGGCTACGAGCAGTACTTC; CDR3: CANLRGELLGYEQYF
V: TRBV27; D: .; J: TRBJ2-3; size: many; DNA: TGTGCCAGCAGTTTAACCCCAGGGACTAGCACAGATACGCAGTATTTT; CDR3: CASSLTPGTSTDTQYF
V: TRBV7-2; D: TRBD1; J: TRBJ1-2; size: many; DNA: TGTGCCAGCAGCCTCCGACAGGGTCATGGCTACACCTTC; CDR3: CASSLRQGHGYTF
V: TRBV7-2; D: .; J: TRBJ1-5; size: .; DNA: TGTGCCAGCAGCTTAGTATACGCGGGTCAGCCCCAGCATTTT; CDR3: CASSLVYAGQPQHF
V: TRBV4-1; D: .; J: TRBJ2-1; size: .; DNA: TGCGCCAGCAGCCGCCGGGACTCCGTAAACAATGAGCAGTTCTTC; CDR3: CASSRRDSVNNEQFF
V: TRBV18; D: .; J: TRBJ2-1; size: .; DNA: TGTGCCAGCTCACCTTGGCAGGGTGAGCAGTTCTTC; CDR3: CASSPWQGEQFF
V: TRBV15; D: .; J: TRBJ2-7; size: few; DNA: TGTGCCGCGAGCTACGGACACCCCTCTTTTACGAGCGAGCAGTACTTC; CDR3: CAASYGHPSFTSEQYF
V: TRBV5-1; D: .; J: TRBJ2-1; size: once; DNA: TGCGCCAGCAGCTTGGCCGGGCCAAGCTCCTACAATGAGCAGTTCTTC; CDR3: CASSLAGPSSYNEQFF
V: TRBV6-1; D: TRBD1; J: TRBJ2-7; size: few; DNA: TGTGCCAGCAACCGACAGGGGTCGACCTACGAGCAGTACTTC; CDR3: CASNRQGSTYEQYF
V: TRBV7-9; D: TRBD1; J: TRBJ1-2; size: few; DNA: TGTGCCAGCAGCTACCGGGACAGCTATGGCTACACCTTC; CDR3: CASSYRDSYGYTF
V: TRBV28; D: .; J: TRBJ2-5; size: few; DNA: TGTGCCAGCAACCTCGGGAGAGGGGGCGTAGAGACCCAGTACTTC; CDR3: CASNLGRGGVETQYF
V: TRBV6-5; D: .; J: TRBJ1-1; size: .; DNA: TGTGCCAGCAGTTACTTAGGGGATGAAGCTTTCTTT; CDR3: CASSYLGDEAFF
V: TRBV27; D: TRBD2; J: TRBJ2-5; size: .; DNA: TGTGCCAGCAGTTTATCCCCGGGAGGGGAGACCCAGTACTTC; CDR3: CASSLSPGGETQYF
V: TRBV5-8; D: .; J: TRBJ2-5; size: .; DNA: TGTGCCAGCAGCTTGGTACAGCAAGAGACCCAGTACTTC; CDR3: CASSLVQQETQYF
V: TRBV15; D: .; J: TRBJ1-4; size: .; DNA: TGTGCCACCAGCAGAGGACATAACGAAAAACTGTTTTTT; CDR3: CATSRGHNEKLFF
V: TRBV29-1; D: .; J: TRBJ2-3; size: few; DNA: TGCAGCGGGACTAGCACAGATACGCAGTATTTT; CDR3: CSGTSTDTQYF
V: TRBV7-8; D: TRBD2; J: TRBJ2-5; size: .; DNA: TGTGCCAGCAGCGGAAGACTAGCGGGGATCCAAGGGACCCAGTACTTC; CDR3: CASSGRLAGIQGTQYF
V: TRBV29-1; D: .; J: TRBJ2-6; size: few; DNA: TGCAGCGTTGGACTAGCTGGGGCCAACGTCCTGACTTTC; CDR3: CSVGLAGANVLTF
V: TRBV6-2/TRBV6-3; D: .; J: TRBJ2-5; size: few; DNA: TGTGCCAGCAGTTACCCGAGCCGAGGGGGGGAGACCCAGTACTTC; CDR3: CASSYPSRGGETQYF
V: TRBV20-1; D: .; J: TRBJ1-3; size: .; DNA: TGCAGTGCTAGGAGGGACGGTGGAAACACCATATATTTT; CDR3: CSARRDGGNTIYF
V: TRBV7-7; D: TRBD2; J: TRBJ2-1; size: .; DNA: TGTGCTAGCAGCTCGAATAACCTAGCGGGTATGAATGAGCAGTTCTTC; CDR3: CASSSNNLAGMNEQFF
V: TRBV27; D: .; J: TRBJ2-1; size: once; DNA: TGTGCCAGCAGTTTAGAGGGGAGCTCCTACAATGAGCAGTTCTTC; CDR3: CASSLEGSSYNEQFF
V: TRBV25-1; D: .; J: TRBJ2-3; size: .; DNA: TGTGCCAGCAGCTCTAGTATCTCCACAGATACGCAGTATTTT; CDR3: CASSSSISTDTQYF
V: TRBV2; D: .; J: TRBJ2-7; size: few; DNA: TGTGCCAGCAGTGAAGGGAGAGGGGGATCGGGAGGCTACGAGCAGTACTTC; CDR3: CASSEGRGGSGGYEQYF
V: TRBV5-4; D: .; J: TRBJ2-1; size: .; DNA: TGTGCCAGCAGCTTCTTCGGCTCCTACAATGAGCAGTTCTTC; CDR3: CASSFFGSYNEQFF
V: TRBV5-1; D: .; J: TRBJ1-2; size: .; DNA: TGCGCCAGCAGCTTGGCAGGGACTGCGTATGGCTACACCTTC; CDR3: CASSLAGTAYGYTF
V: TRBV6-5; D: .; J: TRBJ1-2; size: few; DNA: TGTGCCAGCAGTTACTCGGGTGGTCGAGGCTACACCTTC; CDR3: CASSYSGGRGYTF
V: TRBV7-3; D: TRBD1; J: TRBJ2-1; size: .; DNA: TGTGCCAGCAGCCGATACAGGGGGAGTTACAATGAGCAGTTCTTC; CDR3: CASSRYRGSYNEQFF
V: TRBV12-3/TRBV12-4; D: TRBD1; J: TRBJ2-1; size: .; DNA: TGTGCCAGCAGTCCCCGGACAGGGGGTACTAGTGAGCAGTTCTTC; CDR3: CASSPRTGGTSEQFF
V: TRBV15; D: .; J: TRBJ1-5; size: medium-sized; DNA: TGTGCCACCAGCAGAGGGCAGTATAGCAATCAGCCCCAGCATTTT; CDR3: CATSRGQYSNQPQHF
V: TRBV20-1; D: .; J: TRBJ1-6; size: .; DNA: TGCAGTGCTAGCCAGGGGAATTCACCCCTCCACTTT; CDR3: CSASQGNSPLHF
V: TRBV7-9; D: .; J: TRBJ1-2; size: few; DNA: TGTGCCAGCAGCTTAATGGCGGGCGGGTGGGGCTACACCTTC; CDR3: CASSLMAGGWGYTF
V: TRBV6-4; D: .; J: TRBJ1-2; size: medium-sized; DNA: TGTGCCAGGGCCCTAAACACCTTC; CDR3: CARALNTF
V: TRBV19; D: .; J: TRBJ1-5; size: few; DNA: TGTGCCAGTAGTATTTTGCGGGGGGAGCCCCAGCATTTT; CDR3: CASSILRGEPQHF